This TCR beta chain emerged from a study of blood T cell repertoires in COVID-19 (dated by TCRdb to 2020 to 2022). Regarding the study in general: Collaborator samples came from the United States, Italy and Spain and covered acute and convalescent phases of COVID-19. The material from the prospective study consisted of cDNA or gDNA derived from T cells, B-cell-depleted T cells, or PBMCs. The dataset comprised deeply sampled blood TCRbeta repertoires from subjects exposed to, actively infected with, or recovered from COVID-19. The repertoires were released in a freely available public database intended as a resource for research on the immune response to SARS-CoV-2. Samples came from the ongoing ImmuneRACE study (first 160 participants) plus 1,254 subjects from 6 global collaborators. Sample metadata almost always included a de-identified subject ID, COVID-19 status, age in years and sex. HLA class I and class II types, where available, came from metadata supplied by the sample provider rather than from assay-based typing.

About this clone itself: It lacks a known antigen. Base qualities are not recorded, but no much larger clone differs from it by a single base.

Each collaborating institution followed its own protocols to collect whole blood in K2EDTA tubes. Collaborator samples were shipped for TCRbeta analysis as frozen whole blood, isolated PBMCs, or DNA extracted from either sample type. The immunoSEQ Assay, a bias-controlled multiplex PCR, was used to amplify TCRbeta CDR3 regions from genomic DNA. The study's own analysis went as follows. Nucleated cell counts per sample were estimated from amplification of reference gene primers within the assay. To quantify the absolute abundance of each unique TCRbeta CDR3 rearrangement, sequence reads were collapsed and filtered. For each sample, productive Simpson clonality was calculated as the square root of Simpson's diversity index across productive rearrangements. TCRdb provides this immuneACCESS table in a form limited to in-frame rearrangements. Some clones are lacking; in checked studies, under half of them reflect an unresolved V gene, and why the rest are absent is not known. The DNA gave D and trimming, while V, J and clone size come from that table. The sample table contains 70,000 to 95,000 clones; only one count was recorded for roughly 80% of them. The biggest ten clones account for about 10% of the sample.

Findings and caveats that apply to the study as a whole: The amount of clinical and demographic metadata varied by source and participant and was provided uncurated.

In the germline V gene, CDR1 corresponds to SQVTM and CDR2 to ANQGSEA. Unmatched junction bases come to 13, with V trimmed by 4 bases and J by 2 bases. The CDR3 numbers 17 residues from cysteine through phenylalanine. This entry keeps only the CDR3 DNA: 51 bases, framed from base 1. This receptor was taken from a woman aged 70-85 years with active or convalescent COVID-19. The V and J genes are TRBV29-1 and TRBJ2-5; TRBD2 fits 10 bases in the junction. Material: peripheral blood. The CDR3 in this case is CSVVGIGLAVEQETQYF. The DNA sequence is TGCAGCGTTGTAGGGATCGGACTAGCGGTTGAGCAAGAGACCCAGTACTTC.